The 25 T cell receptor beta chains listed next were all sequenced from one sample in a study of identical twins. TCRdb analysed the 5' RACE reads with MiXCR anew, one entry per CDR3 protein. Of 500,000 or so distinct CDR3 sequences in the sample, roughly 21% were seen once. These data also formed part of another study, on T cells expressing NK-cell markers.

Sequenced sample: CD4+ T cells sorted from blood. The receptors stem from a woman aged 18-29 years in good health.

The rearrangement uses TRBV5-1 and TRBJ1-1; D gene unclear. Germline CDR1 reads SGHRS; CDR2 reads YFSETQ. The CDR3 has 15 residues. The V end was cut by 4 bases, the J end by 1 base, with 14 bases between. This chain's CDR3 is CASSTNPSGNTEAFF. As DNA, the CDR3 is TGCGCCAGCAGCACCAACCCGTCAGGGAACACTGAAGCTTTCTTT.

This sequence joins TRBV2 and TRBJ2-1, with TRBD2 matching over 8 bases. Unmatched junction bases numbered 4, after V lost 5 bases and J lost 10 bases. The CDR3 sequence is 12 residues long. Looked up from germline, CDR1 is SNHLY and CDR2 is FYNNEI. The DNA of the CDR3 is TGTGCCAGCAGTTACAGCGGGGGCGAGCAGTTCTTC. Residues: CASSYSGGEQFF.

This clonotype was seen a few times. The V call is TRBV12-3 or TRBV12-4, the J call TRBJ1-2, with 7 bases identical to TRBD1. J lost 7 bases, V lost 6 bases, and 14 bases had no gene match. The CDR3 runs 15 residues. CDR3 coding DNA: TGTGCCAGCAGCATCCGACAGGGAGGAACTCCTGGCTACACCTTC. Translation: CASSIRQGGTPGYTF.

V gene TRBV29-1 combines with J gene TRBJ2-1; 7 bases are shared with TRBD1. The junction had 5 bases not matched to a gene; V was cut back by 6 bases and J by 0 bases. This CDR3 region has 14 residues. Germline V gene lookup returns CDR1 SQVTM and CDR2 ANQGSEA. The CDR3 here is CSVRQGSSYNEQFF. In DNA form, the CDR3 reads TGCAGCGTCCGACAGGGCAGCTCCTACAATGAGCAGTTCTTC.

This clonotype was picked up one time. V usage is TRBV5-1 and J usage is TRBJ2-1; 7 nucleotides match TRBD1. Germline V gene sequence: CDR1 SGHRS, CDR2 YFSETQ. The CDR3 sequence is 16 residues long. V lost 0 bases, J lost 7 bases, and 10 bases stayed unmatched. The CDR3 spells CASSLAVQGDLNEQFF. In DNA, the CDR3 is TGCGCCAGCAGCTTGGCCGTCCAGGGGGATCTGAATGAGCAGTTCTTC.

V usage is TRBV20-1 and J usage is TRBJ2-1; 9 bases are a match to TRBD2. Germline CDR1 DFQATT, CDR2 SNEGSKA (reference sequence). V dropped 2 bases and J dropped 2; count of bases not matched to a gene: 7. The CDR3 contains 16 residues. CDR3 coding DNA: TGCAGTGCTAGATGGGCTAGCGGGAACCCCTACAATGAGCAGTTCTTC. It specifies CSARWASGNPYNEQFF.

V is TRBV12-3 or TRBV12-4 and J is TRBJ2-7; 7 bases are a match to TRBD1. The CDR3 is 15 amino acids. V gave up 1 base and J gave up 4 bases; unmatched junction bases: 7. DNA for the CDR3: TGTGCCAGCAGTTTAGGGCCCGACAGGGAGTACGAGCAGTACTTC. It encodes CASSLGPDREYEQYF.

Of note for this clonotype: The final CDR3 position lacks the conserved phenylalanine or tryptophan, pointing to a likely read error. This rearrangement joins TRBV5-1 to TRBJ1-2; 9 bases map to TRBD1. CDR1 is SGHRS and CDR2 is YFSETQ in the germline V gene. J lost 8 bases, V lost 3 bases, and 5 bases had no gene match. CDR3 size: 13 residues. The CDR3 coding sequence is TGCGCCAGCAGCTGGACAGGGGATATCGGCTACACCCTC. It encodes CASSWTGDIGYTL.

The rearrangement joins TRBV6-1 to TRBJ2-7; TRBD1 might be the D (5 bases). V was pared by 10 bases and J by 6 bases, with 19 bases between. This CDR3 spans 13 amino acids. Germline CDR1 reads MNHNS; CDR2 reads SASEGT. The CDR3 is CANNTVPTGEQYF. CDR3 bases: TGTGCCAACAATACCGTTCCCACAGGCGAGCAGTACTTC.

At least ten counts were recorded for this clonotype. This chain uses TRBV5-1 with TRBJ2-5, with TRBD2 identical over 10 bases. The CDR3 is 16 residues long. With 4 bases clipped from V and 4 bases from J, the junction kept 10 bases outside the gene matches. The germline gives CDR1 SGHRS, CDR2 YFSETQ. Here the CDR3 DNA reads TGCGCCAGCAGCGATGGAGGGACTAGCGCAGGAGAGACCCAGTACTTC. Protein: CASSDGGTSAGETQYF.

This clonotype showed up just once. This rearrangement joins TRBV6-2 or TRBV6-3 to TRBJ1-1; D ambiguous. The CDR3 consists of 14 residues. In germline, CDR1 is MNHEY, CDR2 SVGEGT. Trimming pared 2 bases from V and 0 bases from J, leaving 7 bases between. In DNA, the CDR3 is TGTGCCAGCAGTTACCAGATGATGAACACTGAAGCTTTCTTT. It specifies CASSYQMMNTEAFF.

The genes are TRBV5-1 and TRBJ2-1; D gene unclear. The CDR3 is 15 residues long. Deletions cut 7 bases from V and 9 bases from J, with 23 bases between. CDR1 and CDR2 (germline): SGHRS, YFSETQ. DNA of the CDR3: TGCGCCAGCCAAAGGTTACCCGAGGAATGGAGTGAGCAGTTCTTC. Protein sequence: CASQRLPEEWSEQFF. The full variable domain, rest sourced from reference TRBV5-1 and TRBJ2-1, is KAGVTQTPRYLIKTRGQQVTLSCSPISGHRSVSWYQQTPGQGLQFLFEYFSETQRNKGNFPGRFSGRQFSNSRSEMNVSTLELGDSALYLCASQRLPEEWSEQFFGPGTRLTVL.

This clonotype was recorded a few times. The genes are TRBV20-1 and TRBJ2-4, with D perhaps matching TRBD1 or TRBD2 (5 bases each). The V gene lost 1 base and the J gene lost 0 bases, with 10 bases spanning the gap. The CDR3 loop spans 15 amino acids. CDR1 and CDR2 from the germline V gene are DFQATT and SNEGSKA (reference sequence). CDR3 DNA sequence: TGCAGTGCTAGAGTCGGGGCAGTAGCCAAAAACATTCAGTACTTC. This gives the protein CSARVGAVAKNIQYF.

The chain recombines TRBV6-5 with TRBJ2-7, with TRBD1 matching 9 bases. Trimming at V came to 10 bases and at J to 7 bases, leaving 5 bases not matched to a gene. The CDR3 totals 11 residues. Germline V gene sequence: CDR1 MNHEY, CDR2 SVGAGI. CDR3 in DNA: TGTGCCATCGGGACAGGGTATGAGCAGTACTTC. Protein: CAIGTGYEQYF.

This clonotype came up once. The V gene is TRBV3-1, the J gene TRBJ2-3; tentative D call: TRBD2 (6 bases). Germline loops: CDR1 LGHDT, CDR2 YNNKEL (reference sequence). V lost 4 bases, J lost 6 bases, and 14 bases lay in between. The CDR3 sequence is 14 residues long. The CDR3 DNA reads TGTGCCAGCAGCCTTATAGCGGAGGGGGATACGCAGTATTTT. It encodes CASSLIAEGDTQYF.

The CDR3 region has the DNA TGTGCCAGCAGCTTAACGCCCCTGCGGACCGGGGAGCTGTTTTTT. As protein: CASSLTPLRTGELFF. This chain uses TRBV7-3 with TRBJ2-2, with unresolved D. The CDR3 totals 15 residues. Per the germline V gene, CDR1 is SGHTA and CDR2 is FQGTGA. Trimming took 0 bases from V and 5 from J, leaving 10 bases between them.

This clonotype was seen a handful of times. The chain uses TRBV3-1 and TRBJ1-1; unclear D gene. The CDR3 extends over 14 amino acids. Trimming removed 9 bases at V and 5 bases at J, with 19 bases between. Germline V CDR1 and CDR2: LGHDT, YNNKEL (reference sequence). CDR3 loop: CASYDRALGTEAFF. The DNA for the CDR3 is TGTGCCAGTTACGATAGGGCTCTCGGAACTGAAGCTTTCTTT.

This clonotype was seen more than once but under ten times. As DNA, the CDR3 is TGCGCCAGCAGCCCGGGGGATATGTCCTACAATGAGCAGTTCTTC. Its protein product is CASSPGDMSYNEQFF. J is TRBJ2-1 and V is TRBV5-1, with D perhaps matching TRBD2 (6 bases). The CDR3 contains 15 residues. Germline loops: CDR1 SGHRS, CDR2 YFSETQ. V shed 4 bases and J shed 1 base, with 12 bases lying between them.

The chain recombines TRBV12-3 or TRBV12-4 with TRBJ2-7; TRBD2 agrees at 14 bases. The V segment lost 7 bases and the J segment 5 bases; nucleotides outside the gene matches: 7. This CDR3 contains 15 residues. The CDR3 DNA reads as TGTGCCAGCACCCTGGGACTAGCGGGAGATCACGAGCAGTACTTC. Its translation is CASTLGLAGDHEQYF.

This clonotype was counted a single time. V usage is TRBV5-1 and J usage is TRBJ2-1; 9 bases are a match to TRBD2. With 5 bases clipped from V and 3 bases from J, the junction kept 3 bases outside the gene matches. CDR3 length: 14 amino acids. The germline V gene encodes CDR1 SGHRS and CDR2 YFSETQ. The CDR3, as DNA: TGCGCCAGCAGGACTAGCGGAAACTACAATGAGCAGTTCTTC. It encodes CASRTSGNYNEQFF.

Of note for this clonotype: Given a much more abundant clone one base away, this may be a read error. The rearrangement links TRBV7-9 to TRBJ2-1, with D tentatively TRBD1 (6 bases). V lost 6 bases and J lost 9, with 9 bases in between. Germline lookup yields CDR1 SEHNR and CDR2 FQNEAQ (reference sequence). This CDR3 is 11 amino acids long. For the CDR3, the DNA is TGTGCCAGCAGATCAGGGGTTGAGCAGTTCTTC. This codes for CASRSGVEQFF.

The sample holds a few counts of this clonotype. This rearrangement joins TRBV7-2 to TRBJ1-1, with D perhaps matching TRBD1 (5 bases). Germline CDR1 is SGHTA and CDR2 is FQGNSA. The CDR3 contains 16 residues. Deletions cut 5 bases from V and 1 base from J, with 17 bases between. The CDR3 DNA is TGTGCCAGCAGCAACGGGTTGAGGGGACGGAACACTGAAGCTTTCTTT. Its translation: CASSNGLRGRNTEAFF.

The chain recombines TRBV18 with TRBJ1-1; 7 bases are shared with TRBD1. CDR3 size: 14 residues. CDR1 is KGHSH and CDR2 is LQKENI in the germline V gene. J gave up 5 bases and V 5 bases, and 8 bases lay outside the gene matches. Here the CDR3 reads CASSSGQELTEAFF. CDR3 DNA: TGTGCCAGCTCATCCGGACAGGAGCTGACTGAAGCTTTCTTT.

In this sample, this clonotype turned up many times. The chain recombines TRBV12-3 or TRBV12-4 with TRBJ2-5, with 13 bases identical to TRBD2. J was trimmed by 4 bases and V by 9 bases; bases with no gene match: 5. The CDR3 spans 14 residues. The CDR3 nucleotides are TGTGCCAGTACTAGCGGGAGGGTTCCAGAGACCCAGTACTTC. Protein sequence: CASTSGRVPETQYF.

This clonotype was counted many times. The chain recombines TRBV12-3 or TRBV12-4 with TRBJ1-5; tentatively, D is TRBD1 (5 bases). Trimming removed 5 bases at V and 7 bases at J, with 15 bases between. This CDR3 has 14 amino acids. DNA of the CDR3: TGTGCCAGCAGTGCGGGGGGGGGTTCGCAGCCCCAGCATTTT. Its translation: CASSAGGGSQPQHF.